The clone carrying this T cell receptor beta chain is a singleton in its sample. Its antigen remains unidentified. The same CDR3 can be traced to other DNA sequences in this sample. Genomic DNA per cell subset filled all wells of several immunoSEQ plates. TCRdb's copy holds only in-frame clones and misses some; the assay was immunoSEQ multiplex PCR. Of about 2.4 million clones listed, approximately 94% are singletons. The germline gives CDR1 SGHRS, CDR2 YFSETQ. V was clipped by 5 bases and J by 0 bases, with 12 bases between them. The CDR3 consists of 14 residues. This sample is part of a study of shared clonotypes between healthy human individuals. Regarding the study as a whole: Represented genetic and exposure-history diversity was restricted by having few donors.

The chain employs TRBV5-1 and TRBJ2-7; D gene unclear. The sample taken for sequencing was naive CD4+ T cells from PBMCs. Subset specified: CD45RA+ positively selected. The receptor was derived from a man younger than 30 in good health. Some clones in this sample may be carry-over from other donors' samples. The CDR3 spells CASSPTPPSYEQYF. DNA of the CDR3: TGCGCCAGCAGTCCCACCCCCCCCTCCTACGAGCAGTACTTC.